This T cell receptor beta chain was documented in a study of blood T cells in healthy people across ages. The CDR3 length is 15 residues. Germline CDR1 is DFQATT and CDR2 is SNEGSKA (reference sequence). The V end lost 5 bases, the J end lost 5 bases, and 18 bases lay between the germline ends. A second PCR, run for about 6 to 11 cycles, used a sample-barcoded 5' primer plus a J-beta primer mix. Via MiXCR, TCRdb re-called the 5' RACE reads, giving one row per CDR3 protein. Among about 1.1 million distinct CDR3 sequences listed, 35% to 40% were seen once. V gene TRBV20-1 combines with J gene TRBJ2-2; no clear D gene. The TCR originated in a man aged 18 to 35 in good health. Sequencing was performed on blood. This CDR3 is CSASSDKRATGELFF. DNA of the CDR3: TGCAGTGCTTCATCCGACAAACGAGCAACCGGGGAGCTGTTTTTT.